Listed here are 13 T cell receptor beta chains from one sample, sequenced in a study of T cell responses to AZD1222 COVID-19 vaccine. Profiled with immunoSEQ multiplex PCR; TCRdb holds only in-frame clones, not every one. The table lists about 160,000 clones, 91% of them singletons. Sequenced here: peripheral blood, sampled on day 0 of AZD1222 vaccination. All receptors derive from an adult in good health.

The chain employs TRBV6-1 and TRBJ1-4; D is undetermined. Germline lookup yields CDR1 MNHNS and CDR2 SASEGT. The CDR3 has 16 residues. Between the trimmed V and J ends, which lost 1 base and 8 bases, there was a span of 17 bases. Here the CDR3 reads CASSEGQVFPLEKLFF. The DNA of the CDR3 is TGTGCCAGCAGTGAAGGCCAGGTTTTTCCTCTCGAAAAACTGTTTTTT.

This sequence joins TRBV19 and TRBJ2-7; 10 bases align to TRBD2. The junction had 22 bases not matched to a gene; V was cut back by 8 bases and J by 3 bases. The CDR3 covers 19 residues. Germline values: CDR1 LNHDA, CDR2 SQIVND (reference sequence). The DNA for the CDR3 is TGTGCCAGTCAGCAGTTTTTTACAGTCGAACGACTAGCGGGCTACGAGCAGTACTTC. Translation: CASQQFFTVERLAGYEQYF.

V gene TRBV5-1 combines with J gene TRBJ2-7, with TRBD2 matching over 11 bases. Per germline, CDR1 SGHRS and CDR2 YFSETQ. Losses at the gene ends were 5 bases for V and 6 bases for J; bases not matched to a gene: 4. The CDR3 contains 13 residues. CDR3 amino acids: CASRLAGEGEQYF. DNA for the CDR3: TGCGCCAGCAGACTAGCGGGAGAAGGCGAGCAGTACTTC.

A few counts support this clone. V usage is TRBV7-9 and J usage is TRBJ1-4, with a possible D match to TRBD1 (6 bases). The ends were cut back, 6 bases at V and 6 bases at J, with 26 bases in the middle. The CDR3 covers 18 residues. Germline V lookup: CDR1 SEHNR, CDR2 FQNEAQ (reference sequence). Here the CDR3 DNA reads TGTGCCAGCAGACAATATGGGGGCGTGGGCAGAGAGGATGAAAAACTGTTTTTT. Protein product: CASRQYGGVGREDEKLFF.

V usage is TRBV5-1 and J usage is TRBJ1-3; D is uncertain. Germline CDR1 reads SGHRS; CDR2 reads YFSETQ. V lost 1 base and J 0 bases, leaving 14 bases between the germline ends. This CDR3 is built from 17 residues. CDR3 nucleotides: TGCGCCAGCAGCTTGTTTAGGGCAGAATTCTCTGGAAACACCATATATTTT. This gives the protein CASSLFRAEFSGNTIYF.

The chain joins TRBV11-2 to TRBJ1-4; 11 positions match TRBD1. The CDR3 length is 14 residues. The V segment lost 6 bases and the J segment 11 bases; nucleotides outside the gene matches: 8. CDR1 and CDR2 from the germline V gene are SGHAT and FQNNGV. The CDR3 DNA reads TGTGCCAGCAGTCCCGGACAGGGGGCTCTGAAACTGTTTTTT. Translation gives CASSPGQGALKLFF.

The CDR3 DNA reads as TGTGCCAGCAGGGGGGTGTCGGTGGATGGCTACACCTTC. This codes for CASRGVSVDGYTF. The chain couples TRBV6-6 to TRBJ1-2, with a possible D match to TRBD1 (5 bases). This CDR3 is built from 13 residues. Per germline, CDR1 MNHNY and CDR2 SVGAGI (reference sequence). The germline V and J ends were trimmed by 6 bases and 6 bases, with 14 bases remaining between them.

The chain links TRBV3-1 (or the pseudogene TRBV3-2) to TRBJ1-1; tentative D call: TRBD1 (5 bases). The CDR3 sequence is 15 residues long. Germline CDR1 reads LGHDT; CDR2 reads YNNKEL (reference sequence). Trimming removed 0 bases at V and 3 bases at J, with 11 bases between. CDR3 coding DNA: TGTGCCAGCAGCCAAGAGGGCAGGGTGGACACTGAAGCTTTCTTT. This translates into CASSQEGRVDTEAFF.

The rearrangement links TRBV18 to TRBJ1-3; TRBD1 agrees at 8 bases. Germline assignment: CDR1 KGHSH and CDR2 LQKENI. CDR3 length equals 15 residues. V gave up 5 bases and J gave up 3 bases; unmatched junction bases: 6. The CDR3 DNA reads TGTGCCAGCTCAGCGTCCGGACAGGGTGGAAACACCATATATTTT. This gives the protein CASSASGQGGNTIYF. Using reference TRBV18 and TRBJ1-3 for the parts outside the CDR3, the full variable domain is NAGVMQNPRHLVRRRGQEARLRCSPMKGHSHVYWYRQLPEEGLKFMVYLQKENIIDESGMPKERFSAEFPKEGPSILRIQQVVRGDSAAYFCASSASGQGGNTIYFGEGSWLTVV.

A note on this clone: Different DNA sequences within this sample yield the same CDR3. The rearrangement uses TRBV27 and TRBJ2-2; D is ambiguous. The CDR3 is 15 amino acids. CDR1 is MNHEY, CDR2 SMNVEV, per germline (reference sequence). Between the trimmed V and J ends, which lost 2 bases and 1 base, there was a span of 8 bases. Here the CDR3 reads CASSLRRGNTGELFF. In DNA form, the CDR3 reads TGTGCCAGCAGTTTACGAAGAGGGAACACCGGGGAGCTGTTTTTT.

This chain links TRBV12-3 or TRBV12-4 with TRBJ1-2, with no clear D. There are 13 residues in the CDR3. V gave up 1 base and J gave up 2 bases, with 5 bases separating them. The CDR3 nucleotides are TGTGCCAGCAGTTTAGGGCGGAACTATGGCTACACCTTC. It encodes CASSLGRNYGYTF.

For this clone: A read error may account for a junction end that differs from germline. The chain is built from TRBV20-1 and TRBJ1-1; maybe TRBD1 (5 bases). Germline V lookup: CDR1 DFQATT, CDR2 SNEGSKA (reference sequence). This CDR3 contains 11 residues. CDR3 DNA sequence: TGCAGTGCGAGAGGGGTAACTGAAGCTTTCTTT. This sequence encodes CSARGVTEAFF.

V and J are TRBV19 and TRBJ2-7, with no clear D. Between the trimmed V and J ends, which lost 3 bases and 7 bases, there was a span of 10 bases. The germline V gene encodes CDR1 LNHDA and CDR2 SQIVND (reference sequence). The CDR3 is 12 residues long. The CDR3 sequence is CASSIPLREQYF. The CDR3 nucleotides are TGTGCCAGTAGTATCCCGCTCAGAGAGCAGTACTTC.